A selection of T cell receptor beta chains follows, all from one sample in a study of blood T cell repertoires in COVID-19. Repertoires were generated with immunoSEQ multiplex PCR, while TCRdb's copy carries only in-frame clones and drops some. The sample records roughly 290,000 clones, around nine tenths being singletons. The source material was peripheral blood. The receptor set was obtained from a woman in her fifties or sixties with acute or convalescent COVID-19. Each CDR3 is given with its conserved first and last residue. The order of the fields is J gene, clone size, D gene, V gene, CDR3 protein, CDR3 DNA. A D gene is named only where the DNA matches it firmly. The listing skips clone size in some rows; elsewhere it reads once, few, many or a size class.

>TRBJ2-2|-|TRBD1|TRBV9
CASSSRQGTGELFF
TGTGCCAGCAGCTCCCGACAGGGCACCGGGGAGCTGTTTTTT
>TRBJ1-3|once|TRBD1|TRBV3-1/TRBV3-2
CASSQELLRGQGSGNTIYF
TGTGCCAGCAGCCAAGAATTATTAAGAGGACAGGGCTCTGGAAACACCATATATTTT
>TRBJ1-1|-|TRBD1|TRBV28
CASSDAWTGKNTEAFF
TGTGCCAGCAGTGATGCCTGGACAGGGAAGAACACTGAAGCTTTCTTT
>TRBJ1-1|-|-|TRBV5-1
CASSLEGPEAFF
TGCGCCAGCAGCCTGGAGGGGCCTGAAGCTTTCTTT
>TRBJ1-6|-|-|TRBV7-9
CASSLDGGGDSPLHF
TGTGCCAGCAGCTTAGACGGCGGGGGAGATTCACCCCTCCACTTT
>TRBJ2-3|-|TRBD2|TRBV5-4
CASKPRLAGADTQYF
TGTGCCAGCAAACCGCGGCTAGCGGGGGCAGATACGCAGTATTTT
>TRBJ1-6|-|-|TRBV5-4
CASSFIRDKEGSPLHF
TGTGCCAGCAGCTTCATTCGGGATAAGGAGGGTTCACCCCTCCACTTT
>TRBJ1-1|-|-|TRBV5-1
CASSLAGYTEAFF
TGCGCCAGCAGCTTGGCGGGTTACACTGAAGCTTTCTTT
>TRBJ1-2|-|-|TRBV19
CASALGASYGYTF
TGTGCCAGCGCTCTGGGGGCCTCCTATGGCTACACCTTC
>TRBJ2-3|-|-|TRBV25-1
CASREPGTDTQYF
TGTGCCAGCAGGGAACCCGGCACAGATACGCAGTATTTT
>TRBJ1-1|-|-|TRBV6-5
CASSRGRTEAFF
TGTGCCAGCAGTAGGGGTAGAACTGAAGCTTTCTTT
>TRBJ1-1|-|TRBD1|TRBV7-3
CASSLGQMNTEAFF
TGTGCCAGCAGCCTGGGACAGATGAACACTGAAGCTTTCTTT
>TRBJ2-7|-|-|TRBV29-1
CSVEGRVPYEQYF
TGCAGCGTTGAGGGCAGGGTGCCCTACGAGCAGTACTTC
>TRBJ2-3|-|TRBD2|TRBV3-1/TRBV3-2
CASSQGGTSGKSTDTQYF
TGTGCCAGCAGCCAAGGAGGGACTAGCGGGAAAAGCACAGATACGCAGTATTTT
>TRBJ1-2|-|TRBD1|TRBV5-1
CASSMEGARGYTF
TGCGCCAGCAGCATGGAGGGGGCTCGGGGCTACACCTTC
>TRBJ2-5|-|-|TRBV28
CATQPGSETQYF
TGTGCCACCCAACCGGGGTCGGAGACCCAGTACTTC
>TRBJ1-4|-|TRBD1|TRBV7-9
CASSLGQGRAEKLFF
TGTGCCAGCAGCTTGGGACAGGGGAGGGCTGAAAAACTGTTTTTT
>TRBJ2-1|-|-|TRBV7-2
CASSLLQAQGQFF
TGTGCCAGCAGCTTACTTCAGGCCCAGGGGCAGTTCTTC
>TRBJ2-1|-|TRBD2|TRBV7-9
CASSSPGGPSVEQFF
TGTGCCAGCAGCTCCCCGGGAGGGCCCAGTGTTGAGCAGTTCTTC
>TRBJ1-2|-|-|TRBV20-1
CSASGAYGYTF
TGCAGTGCTAGCGGTGCTTATGGCTACACCTTC
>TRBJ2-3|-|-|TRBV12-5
CASGPGVGGDLNTDTQYF
TGTGCTAGTGGACCCGGGGTAGGGGGAGACCTTAACACAGATACGCAGTATTTT
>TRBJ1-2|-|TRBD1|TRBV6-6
CASSPYSPGQTSYGYTF
TGTGCCAGCAGTCCTTATAGTCCGGGACAGACAAGCTATGGCTACACCTTC
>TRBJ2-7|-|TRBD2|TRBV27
CASSLGLAASSYEQYF
TGTGCCAGCAGTTTAGGACTAGCGGCTAGCTCCTACGAGCAGTACTTC